This entry lists 5 T cell receptor beta chains sequenced from one sample in a study of CD8 T cells in Susac syndrome (dated by TCRdb to between 2018 and 2021). Library method: the immunoSEQ multiplex PCR assay. RNA was extracted using the RNeasy kit, and about 0.5 to 1 ug of the RNA was reverse transcribed with random hexamers. TCRdb ran its own pipeline on the public reads, namely fastp trimming at Q25 and MiXCR clone calling, and kept in-frame beta chains. Rows with one shared CDR3 protein collapse into an entry with the most common genes and DNA. Recorded for this sample are approximately 150,000 distinct CDR3 sequences; approximately 93% of them occurred a single time. The leading ten clones occupy 0.09% to 0.1% of the sample. The sample taken for sequencing was CD4+ T cells from PBMCs. Every receptor here comes from a human donor with multiple sclerosis.

The chain uses TRBV1 and TRBJ2-5. TRBV1 is labeled a pseudogene. There are 12 residues in the CDR3. CDR3 DNA: TGCACCAGCAGCCAAGCGGGAGAGACCCAGTACTTC. Translating gives CTSSQAGETQYF.

The chain joins TRBV7-9 to TRBJ2-5; 12 nucleotides align to TRBD2. Germline CDR1 reads SEHNR; CDR2 reads FQNEAQ (reference sequence). The CDR3 spans 16 residues. V lost 3 bases to trimming and J lost 5 bases; unmatched junction nucleotides: 7. In nucleotides, the CDR3 is TGTGCCAGCAGCTTCTCTAGCGGGAGGGCCGGCGAGACCCAGTACTTC. Translated: CASSFSSGRAGETQYF.

The V call is TRBV6-2 or TRBV6-3, the J call TRBJ1-1, with D unclear. V gave up 8 bases and J gave up 0 bases, with 10 bases separating them. The CDR3 is 13 amino acids. CDR1 is MNHEY, CDR2 SVGEGT, per germline. CDR3: CASGRIVNTEAFF. The CDR3 nucleotides read TGTGCCAGCGGACGCATTGTGAACACTGAAGCTTTCTTT.

The chain links TRBV5-6 to TRBJ2-7; 7 positions agree with TRBD1. The CDR3 covers 13 residues. The V segment lost 5 bases and the J segment 8 bases; nucleotides outside the gene matches: 10. Germline V gives CDR1 SGHDT, CDR2 YYEEEE. Here the CDR3 reads CASRLPGQLKQYF. DNA for the CDR3: TGTGCCAGCAGGCTGCCGGGACAGCTAAAGCAGTACTTC.

The V and J genes are TRBV6-4 and TRBJ2-2, with 8 bases identical to TRBD2. The CDR3 length is 14 residues. V shed 4 bases, J shed 5 bases, and the junction held 3 bases outside the gene matches. Per the germline V gene, CDR1 is MRHNA and CDR2 is SNTAGT. The CDR3 nucleotides are TGTGCCAGCAGTGTAGCGGGATGGACCGGGGAGCTGTTTTTT. It yields the protein CASSVAGWTGELFF.